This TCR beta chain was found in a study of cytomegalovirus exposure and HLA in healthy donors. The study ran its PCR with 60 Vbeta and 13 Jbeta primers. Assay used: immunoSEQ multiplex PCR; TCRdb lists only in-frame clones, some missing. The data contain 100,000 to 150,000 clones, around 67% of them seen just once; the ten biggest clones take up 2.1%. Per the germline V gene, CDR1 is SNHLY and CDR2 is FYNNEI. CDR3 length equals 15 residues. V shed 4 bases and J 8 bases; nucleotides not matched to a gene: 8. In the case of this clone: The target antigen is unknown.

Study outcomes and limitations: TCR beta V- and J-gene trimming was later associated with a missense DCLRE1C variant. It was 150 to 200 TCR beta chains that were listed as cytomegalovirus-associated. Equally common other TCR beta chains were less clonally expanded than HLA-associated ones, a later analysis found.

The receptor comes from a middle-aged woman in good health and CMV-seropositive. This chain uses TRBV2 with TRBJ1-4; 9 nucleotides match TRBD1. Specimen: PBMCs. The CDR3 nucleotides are TGTGCCAGCAGTGGACAGGGGGTTCGAGAAGAAAAACTGTTTTTT. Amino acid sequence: CASSGQGVREEKLFF.